Following are 20 T cell receptor beta chains from one sample sequenced in a study of cytomegalovirus exposure and HLA in healthy donors. TCRdb keeps only in-frame clones here, not all; method: immunoSEQ multiplex PCR. The table records roughly 100,000 clones, about 88% of them present only once. The sequencing sample was made of PBMCs. The receptors were sampled from a woman under 30 in good health and CMV-seropositive.

The chain combines TRBV7-2 with TRBJ1-6; the match to TRBD1 covers 8 bases. Germline trimming cut 4 bases from V and 10 bases from J; bases unmatched to any gene: 6. Germline V gene sequence: CDR1 SGHTA, CDR2 FQGNSA. The CDR3 is 14 residues long. DNA of the CDR3: TGTGCCAGCAGCTCTGGACAGGGTGGGTCACCCCTCCACTTT. This translates into CASSSGQGGSPLHF.

In its sample, this clone was seen a few times. The CDR3, as DNA: TGCGCCAGCAGCCATTCGGGGGGTTCACCCCTCCACTTT. Translation: CASSHSGGSPLHF. This sequence joins TRBV4-1 and TRBJ1-6; D possibly corresponds to TRBD1 (5 bases). CDR1 is MGHRA, CDR2 YSYEKL, per germline. The CDR3 length is 13 residues. V gave up 3 bases and J gave up 9 bases, with 9 bases separating them.

The rearrangement joins TRBV10-3 to TRBJ2-7, with 13 bases that match TRBD2. This CDR3 has 15 residues. Per germline, CDR1 ENHRY and CDR2 SYGVKD. V trimming: 6 bases; J trimming: 4 bases; junction bases outside the gene matches: 6. The CDR3 spells CAISFGLAGDYEQYF. The CDR3 DNA reads TGTGCCATCAGCTTCGGACTAGCGGGGGATTACGAGCAGTACTTC.

This chain joins TRBV15 and TRBJ1-1, with TRBD1 as a possible D gene (6 bases). Per germline, CDR1 LNHNV and CDR2 YYDKDF (reference sequence). Trimming took off 1 base at V and 9 bases at J, with 18 bases between the two ends. This CDR3 comprises 15 residues. This CDR3 is CATSRGITGSRQAFF. The DNA for the CDR3 is TGTGCCACCAGCAGAGGGATAACAGGGTCCCGCCAAGCTTTCTTT. The full variable domain, rest sourced from reference TRBV15 and TRBJ1-1, is DAMVIQNPRYQVTQFGKPVTLSCSQTLNHNVMYWYQQKSSQAPKLLFHYYDKDFNNEADTPDNFQSRRPNTSFCFLDIRSPGLGDTAMYLCATSRGITGSRQAFFGQGTRLTVV.

The chain joins TRBV6-5 to TRBJ1-6; TRBD1 might be the D (6 bases). Germline-derived CDR1 and CDR2 are MNHEY and SVGAGI. The CDR3 loop spans 16 amino acids. V lost 0 bases and J lost 9, with 15 bases in between. The CDR3 reads CASSYSWQGYGSPLHF. DNA of the CDR3: TGTGCCAGCAGTTACTCGTGGCAGGGGTATGGTTCACCCCTCCACTTT.

This clone was seen once. The V and J genes are TRBV7-2 and TRBJ1-1; TRBD1 agrees at 7 bases. Trimming cost V 5 bases and J 11 bases; bases outside gene matches: 11. The CDR3 runs to 13 residues. The germline gives CDR1 SGHTA, CDR2 FQGNSA. In nucleotides, the CDR3 is TGTGCCAGCAGCAAAGCAGGGGGTTTGGGGGCTTTCTTT. The encoded protein is CASSKAGGLGAFF.

There are a few counts of this clone. V gene TRBV2 combines with J gene TRBJ1-2, with D possibly being TRBD1 (6 bases). Germline CDR1 and CDR2: SNHLY and FYNNEI. The CDR3 spans 14 residues. V was clipped by 1 base and J by 3 bases, with 9 bases between them. The CDR3 DNA reads TGTGCCAGCAGTGAAGGAGGGGGGGACTATGGCTACACCTTC. Encoded protein: CASSEGGGDYGYTF.

The chain is built from TRBV6-6 and TRBJ1-1; tentative D call: TRBD1 (5 bases). The length of the CDR3 is 13 residues. V was shortened by 7 bases and J by 6 bases, with 15 bases between the two germline ends. Germline CDR1 and CDR2: MNHNY and SVGAGI (reference sequence). The CDR3 is CASTLDDSAEAFF. The CDR3 DNA follows: TGTGCCAGCACCTTAGATGACAGTGCTGAAGCTTTCTTT.

The V and J genes are TRBV10-1 and TRBJ2-7; 9 nucleotides align to TRBD2. The V gene end was trimmed by 9 bases and the J gene end by 5 bases; junction bases not matched to a gene: 20. The germline V gene has CDR1 WNHNN and CDR2 SYGVQD (reference sequence). This CDR3 is 17 amino acids long. The CDR3 here is CARTATFVGGGAHEQYV. The CDR3 DNA follows: TGCGCCAGAACAGCCACCTTTGTTGGCGGGGGGGCCCACGAGCAGTACGTC.

This sequence joins TRBV5-1 and TRBJ2-3; 8 bases line up with TRBD1. J gave up 2 bases and V 3 bases, and 8 bases lay outside the gene matches. The CDR3 totals 16 residues. Germline V gene data show CDR1 as SGHRS and CDR2 as YFSETQ. CDR3 residues: CASSSRTGRSTDTQYF. The DNA of the CDR3 is TGCGCCAGCAGCTCACGGACAGGGCGTTCCACAGATACGCAGTATTTT.

This clone was recorded once. J is TRBJ1-2 and V is TRBV29-1, with D maybe TRBD1 (5 bases). This CDR3 region has 14 residues. The V gene lost 0 bases and the J gene lost 5 bases, with 13 bases spanning the gap. In germline, CDR1 is SQVTM, CDR2 ANQGSEA. This CDR3 reads CSVEETPGGYGYTF. The CDR3 nucleotides are TGCAGCGTTGAAGAGACCCCCGGGGGGTATGGCTACACCTTC.

This clone appeared once. This chain links TRBV15 with TRBJ1-4; TRBD1 agrees at 10 bases. V shed 0 bases, J shed 6 bases, and the junction held 4 bases outside the gene matches. CDR3 length: 16 amino acids. Germline V gene sequence: CDR1 LNHNV, CDR2 YYDKDF (reference sequence). CDR3 sequence (DNA): TGTGCCACCAGCAGAGAGGGCGGGACAGGGGATGAAAAACTGTTTTTT. Residues: CATSREGGTGDEKLFF.

This chain links TRBV5-4 with TRBJ2-2; the D is unclear. The CDR3 is 14 amino acids. Trimming stripped 1 base from V and 0 bases from J, with 4 bases between. Per germline, CDR1 SGHNT and CDR2 YYREEE (reference sequence). The CDR3 nucleotides are TGTGCCAGCAGCTTGCAGTCGAACACCGGGGAGCTGTTTTTT. Protein product: CASSLQSNTGELFF. The complete variable domain, with remaining parts taken from reference TRBV5-4 and TRBJ2-2, reads ETGVTQSPTHLIKTRGQQVTLRCSSQSGHNTVSWYQQALGQGPQFIFQYYREEENGRGNFPPRFSGLQFPNYSSELNVNALELDDSALYLCASSLQSNTGELFFGEGSRLTVL.

This clone was counted a few times. The chain has TRBV18 and TRBJ1-1, with 9 positions matching TRBD1. Germline V lookup: CDR1 KGHSH, CDR2 LQKENI. The CDR3 runs to 15 residues. The V gene end was trimmed by 6 bases and the J gene end by 0 bases; junction bases not matched to a gene: 5. CDR3 coding DNA: TGTGCCAGCTCTCACGGGACAGGGATGAACACTGAAGCTTTCTTT. Translated: CASSHGTGMNTEAFF.

The rearrangement uses TRBV27 and TRBJ2-3; 8 nucleotides align to TRBD2. Per germline, CDR1 MNHEY and CDR2 SMNVEV (reference sequence). Trimming took 2 bases from V and 0 from J; bases not matched to a gene: 1. The CDR3 spans 15 residues. CDR3 in DNA: TGTGCCAGCAGTTTAGTAGCGGGAAGCACAGATACGCAGTATTTT. This sequence encodes CASSLVAGSTDTQYF.

V is TRBV5-6 and J is TRBJ1-5, with D unresolved. Deletions cut 1 base from V and 7 bases from J, with 12 bases between. The germline CDR1 and CDR2 sequences are SGHDT and YYEEEE. This CDR3 has 14 residues. CDR3 loop: CASSLRGRGQPQHF. CDR3 coding DNA: TGTGCCAGCAGCTTGAGAGGGAGAGGACAGCCCCAGCATTTT.

In this sample, this clone turned up a few times. The chain carries TRBV5-1 and TRBJ2-1, with 11 bases aligning to TRBD1. Germline V gene data show CDR1 as SGHRS and CDR2 as YFSETQ. Losses at the gene ends were 0 bases for V and 9 bases for J; bases not matched to a gene: 11. This CDR3 contains 17 residues. The CDR3 DNA is TGCGCCAGCAGCTTGGAGCTATCCGGACAGGGGGCCGGTGAGCAGTTCTTC. Translating it yields CASSLELSGQGAGEQFF.

The chain carries TRBV7-9 and TRBJ1-5, with D perhaps TRBD1 (5 bases). V gave up 3 bases and J gave up 5 bases, with 11 bases separating them. CDR3 length: 14 residues. Germline values: CDR1 SEHNR, CDR2 FQNEAQ (reference sequence). The CDR3 region has the DNA TGTGCCAGCAGCTTCGGGGGACGGGATCAGCCCCAGCATTTT. It is translated as CASSFGGRDQPQHF.

This clone was observed once. The chain is built from TRBV28 and TRBJ2-7; 8 bases are a match to TRBD2. The CDR3 loop spans 15 amino acids. Germline-derived CDR1 and CDR2 are MDHEN and SYDVKM. With 7 bases clipped from V and 3 bases from J, the junction kept 11 bases outside the gene matches. CDR3 in amino acids: CASNPGGGGDYEQYF. The CDR3 DNA reads as TGTGCCAGCAACCCCGGGGGGGGTGGGGACTACGAGCAGTACTTC.

The gene calls are TRBV19 and TRBJ1-1; 7 bases line up with TRBD1. This CDR3 has 16 residues. Germline assignment: CDR1 LNHDA and CDR2 SQIVND (reference sequence). V gave up 3 bases and J gave up 0 bases; unmatched junction bases: 7. CDR3 sequence (DNA): TGTGCCAGTAGTATTGACAGGGACCTCATGAACACTGAAGCTTTCTTT. Translated: CASSIDRDLMNTEAFF.